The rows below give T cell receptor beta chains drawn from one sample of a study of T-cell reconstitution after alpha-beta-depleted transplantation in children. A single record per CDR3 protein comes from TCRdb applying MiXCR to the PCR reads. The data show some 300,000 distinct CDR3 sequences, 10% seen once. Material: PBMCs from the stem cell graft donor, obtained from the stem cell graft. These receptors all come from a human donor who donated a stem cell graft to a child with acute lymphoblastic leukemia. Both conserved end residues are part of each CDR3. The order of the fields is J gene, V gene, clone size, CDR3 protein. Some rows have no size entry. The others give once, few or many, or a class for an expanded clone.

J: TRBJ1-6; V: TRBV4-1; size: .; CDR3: CASSQVPGTGSNSPLHF
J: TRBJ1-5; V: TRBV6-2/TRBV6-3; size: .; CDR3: CASNSGGRSNQPQHF
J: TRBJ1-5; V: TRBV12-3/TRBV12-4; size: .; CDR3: CASTLHSNQPQHF
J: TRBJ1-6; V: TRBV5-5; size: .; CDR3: CASSREGAPDNSPLHF
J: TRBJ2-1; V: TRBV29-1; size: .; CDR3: CSVEIGHEQFF
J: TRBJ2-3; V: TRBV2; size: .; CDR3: CASSEVGSGPTDTQYF
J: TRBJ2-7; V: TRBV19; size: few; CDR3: CASSPNGRQGSYEQYF
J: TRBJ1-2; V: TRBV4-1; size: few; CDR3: CASSTMLSGHYGYTF
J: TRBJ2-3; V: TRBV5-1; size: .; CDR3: CASSPPGGSDTQYF
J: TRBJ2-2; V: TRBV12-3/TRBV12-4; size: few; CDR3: CASSRPEVGELFF
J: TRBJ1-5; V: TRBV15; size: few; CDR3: CATSRPGRGNQPQHF
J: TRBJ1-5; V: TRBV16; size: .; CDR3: CASSQKGGDWPQHF
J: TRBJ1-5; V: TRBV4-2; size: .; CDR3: CASSQDLPGGPEGQPQHF
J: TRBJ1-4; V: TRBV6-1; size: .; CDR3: CASTVDRTEKLFF
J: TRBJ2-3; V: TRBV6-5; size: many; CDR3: CASRKSDTQYF
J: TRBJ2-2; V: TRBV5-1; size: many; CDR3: CASSSDPPGTGELFF
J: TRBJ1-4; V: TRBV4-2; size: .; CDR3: CASSQVDGGPVNEKLFF
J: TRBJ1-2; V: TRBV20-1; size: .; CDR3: CSCCGYTF
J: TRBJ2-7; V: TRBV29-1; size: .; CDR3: CSVPRGQEQYF
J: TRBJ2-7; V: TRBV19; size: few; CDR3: CASSIVGGMPYEQYF
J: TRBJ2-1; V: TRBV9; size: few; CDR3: CASSVDPAGGSNEQFF
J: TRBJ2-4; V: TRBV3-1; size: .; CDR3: CASSQTGTSGSDIQYF
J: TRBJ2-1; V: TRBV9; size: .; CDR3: CASSLRLAGGSLGEQFF
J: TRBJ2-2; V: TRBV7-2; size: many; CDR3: CASSLGGANTGELFF
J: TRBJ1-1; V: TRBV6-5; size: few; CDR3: CASSYVGVNTEAFF
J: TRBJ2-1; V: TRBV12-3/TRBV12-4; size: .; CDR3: CASSLFGTGDNEQFF
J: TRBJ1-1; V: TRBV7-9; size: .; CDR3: CASPPQGRRNTEAFF
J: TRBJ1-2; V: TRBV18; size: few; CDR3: CASSPRQGANYGYTF
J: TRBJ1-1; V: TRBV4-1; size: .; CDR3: CASSEQGTRDTEAFF
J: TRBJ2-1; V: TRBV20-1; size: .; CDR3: CCAREGSGRVRNEQFF
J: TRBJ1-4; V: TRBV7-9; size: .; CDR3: CASSSTQARPPSF
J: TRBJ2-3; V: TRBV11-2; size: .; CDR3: CASSLVGSGGSSTDTQYF
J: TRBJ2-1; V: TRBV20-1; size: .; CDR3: CSARKTSGSYNEQFF
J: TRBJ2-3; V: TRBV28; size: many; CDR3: CASSSGLAGVTDTQYF
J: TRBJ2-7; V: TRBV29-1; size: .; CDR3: CSAGGGYEQYF
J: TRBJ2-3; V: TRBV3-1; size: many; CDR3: CASSQGQFTDTQYF
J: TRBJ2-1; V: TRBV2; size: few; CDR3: CASSREGGYNEQFF
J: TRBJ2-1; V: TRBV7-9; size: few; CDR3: CASRILAGENNEQFF
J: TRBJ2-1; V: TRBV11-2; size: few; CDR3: CASSRPGSGVYEQFF
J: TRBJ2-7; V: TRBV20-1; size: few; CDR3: CSARALGTTYEQYF
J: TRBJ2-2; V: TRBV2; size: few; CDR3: CASSAAAGAPGELFF
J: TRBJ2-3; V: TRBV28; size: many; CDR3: CASSWTGRGDTQYF
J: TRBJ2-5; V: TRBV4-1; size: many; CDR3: CASSQDVRLETQYF
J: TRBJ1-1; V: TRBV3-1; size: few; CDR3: CASSHGEAKAFF
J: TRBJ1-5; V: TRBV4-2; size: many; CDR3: CASTHSEGGDQPQHF
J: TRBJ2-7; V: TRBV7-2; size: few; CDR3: CASSLTSGRPGAFEQYF
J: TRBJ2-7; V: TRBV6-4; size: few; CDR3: CASSRDRFFVTDQRAEQYF
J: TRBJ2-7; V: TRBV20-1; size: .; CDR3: CSARGQGVSYEQYF
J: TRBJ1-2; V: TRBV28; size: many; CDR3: CASSFRQYGYTF
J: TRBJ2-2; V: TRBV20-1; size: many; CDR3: CSAQGLAATGELFF
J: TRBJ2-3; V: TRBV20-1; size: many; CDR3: CSARISFGQGWPDTQYF
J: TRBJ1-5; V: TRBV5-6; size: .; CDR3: CASSYWTGANQPQHF